These T cell receptor beta chains were read from a single sample in a study of CD8 T cells in ankylosing spondylitis. TCRdb recomputed calls from the 5' RACE reads with MiXCR, one row per CDR3 protein. The sample lists about 540,000 distinct CDR3 sequences, about 12% occurring once. The sample comprised blood, either unsorted or a sorted T cell fraction (not recorded which). The origin of the receptors is a male donor with ankylosing spondylitis. Each CDR3 is given with its conserved first and last residue. The order of the fields is D gene, clone size, J gene, V gene, CDR3 DNA, CDR3 protein. D genes are given only for firm matches. Not all rows give a size; the values are once, few, many and, for expanded clones, a class.

TRBD2 | few | TRBJ2-1 | TRBV7-2 | TGTGCCAGCAAGAAAACTAGCGGGAGGGACAATGAGCAGTTCTTC | CASKKTSGRDNEQFF
- | - | TRBJ2-1 | TRBV11-3 | TGTGCCAGCAGCTTGGGTCCCGAGGTGCATGAGCAGTTCTTC | CASSLGPEVHEQFF
- | - | TRBJ2-3 | TRBV7-2 | TGTGCCAGCAGCCCCTGGAGGCAGACCACAGATACGCAGTATTTT | CASSPWRQTTDTQYF
TRBD2 | - | TRBJ2-2 | TRBV20-1 | TGCAGTGCTAGACCTAAGTGGGAGGGGTGGACCGGGGAGCTGTTTTTT | CSARPKWEGWTGELFF
- | many | TRBJ1-5 | TRBV27 | TGTGCCAGCAGCCCCTACGGAGTTAGCAATCAGCCCCAGCATTTT | CASSPYGVSNQPQHF
- | - | TRBJ1-4 | TRBV20-1 | TGCTGTGCTAGACCCGGATTGGGGTATGGTAATGAAAAACTGTTTTTT | CCARPGLGYGNEKLFF
- | few | TRBJ1-1 | TRBV5-1 | TGCGCCAGTTTGCCTGGAGCGGTCTCTAACACTGAAGCTTTCTTT | CASLPGAVSNTEAFF
TRBD2 | - | TRBJ2-1 | TRBV28 | TGTGCCAGCAGTTTTCTAGCGGTATCCTACAATGAGCAGTTCTTC | CASSFLAVSYNEQFF
- | few | TRBJ1-2 | TRBV18 | TGTGCCAGCTCACCACCGGCAGGGTCCGGGGATGGCTACACCTTC | CASSPPAGSGDGYTF
TRBD1 | - | TRBJ2-3 | TRBV29-1 | TGCAGCGTTGATCAGGGGGAAGATACGCAGTATTTT | CSVDQGEDTQYF
- | few | TRBJ1-1 | TRBV4-2 | TGTGCCAGCAGCCTCGAGGGGGTAGCTGAAGCTTTCTTT | CASSLEGVAEAFF
- | few | TRBJ2-3 | TRBV15 | TGTGCCACCAGCAGAGGAGGGGGAGATACGCAGTATTTT | CATSRGGGDTQYF
- | few | TRBJ1-2 | TRBV15 | TGTGCCACCAGCCTTTACAGGGTGGGTGCGCGGGGCTACACCTTC | CATSLYRVGARGYTF
TRBD1 | few | TRBJ1-1 | TRBV12-5 | TGTGCTAGTGGTTCGGGACAGACGAACACTGAAGCTTTCTTT | CASGSGQTNTEAFF
TRBD1 | few | TRBJ1-5 | TRBV10-1 | TGCGCCAGCACCCGGACAGGGGGCTGCAATCAGCCCCAGCATTTT | CASTRTGGCNQPQHF
- | - | TRBJ2-2 | TRBV5-1 | TGCGCCAGCAGCCTCTGGGCAGGACGGATGAACACCGGGGAGCTGTTTTTT | CASSLWAGRMNTGELFF
- | - | TRBJ1-1 | TRBV29-1 | TGCAGCGTTGAATTTCAGGGGCGACGGAGGAACACTGAAGCTTTCTTT | CSVEFQGRRRNTEAFF
TRBD1 | few | TRBJ1-6 | TRBV7-2 | TGTGCCAGCAGCCACCGCCCTGTAGGACAGGGAAATTCACCCCTCCACTTT | CASSHRPVGQGNSPLHF
- | few | TRBJ2-1 | TRBV19 | TGTGCCAGTAAAGGGCTTTACAATGAGCAGTTCTTC | CASKGLYNEQFF
- | many | TRBJ1-1 | TRBV24-1 | TGTGCCACCAGTGACCCGTTGTCCCCCACTGAAGCTTTCTTT | CATSDPLSPTEAFF
- | - | TRBJ2-5 | TRBV6-1 | TGTGCCAGCTTCAGATCAGGGAGACAAGAGACCCAGTACTTC | CASFRSGRQETQYF
- | few | TRBJ2-1 | TRBV5-1 | TGCGCCAGCAGCTTACGATCGGGGGACAATGAGCAGTTCTTC | CASSLRSGDNEQFF
- | many | TRBJ2-1 | TRBV29-1 | TGCAGCGTCCAAGAGACAGGTTCCTACAATGAGCAGTTCTTC | CSVQETGSYNEQFF
- | many | TRBJ1-3 | TRBV5-1 | TGCGCCAGCAGCTTGCAGGGGCCGAGCTCTGGAAACACCATATATTTT | CASSLQGPSSGNTIYF
- | - | TRBJ1-4 | TRBV7-9 | TGTGCCAGCAGCCTAGTGGGGGAACCTAATGAAAAACTGTTTTTT | CASSLVGEPNEKLFF
- | - | TRBJ2-3 | TRBV10-1 | TGCGCCAGCAGTTCGGGCTCCCATTACCCCCGCACAGATACGCAGTATTTT | CASSSGSHYPRTDTQYF
- | - | TRBJ2-1 | TRBV10-3 | TGTGCCACTTCGACCGGGACCGCGAACAATGAGCAGTTCTTC | CATSTGTANNEQFF
- | - | TRBJ2-2 | TRBV4-2 | TGTGCCAGCAGCCAAGATCGAGTTGGCTACAACACCGGGGAGCTGTTTTTT | CASSQDRVGYNTGELFF
- | few | TRBJ2-1 | TRBV2 | TGTGCCAGCAGTGACATGGTCAATGAGCAGTTCTTC | CASSDMVNEQFF
- | many | TRBJ2-1 | TRBV12-3/TRBV12-4 | TGTGCCAGCAGTTTAGAGCGCGGAAGCTCCTACAATGAGCAGTTCTTC | CASSLERGSSYNEQFF
- | - | TRBJ2-1 | TRBV2 | TGTGCCAGCCACCAAGGAGCCCATGAGCAGTTCTTC | CASHQGAHEQFF
- | few | TRBJ2-1 | TRBV7-9 | TGTGCCAGCAGCTTATGGCCCCACAATGAGCAGTTCTTC | CASSLWPHNEQFF
- | few | TRBJ1-6 | TRBV20-1 | TGCAGTGCTAGAGGGACGTATAATTCACCCCTCCACTTT | CSARGTYNSPLHF
- | few | TRBJ2-3 | TRBV20-1 | TGCAGTGCTAGAGCCCGGGAGCTGGCAGATACGCAGTATTTT | CSARARELADTQYF
TRBD1 | few | TRBJ2-7 | TRBV4-1 | TGCGCCAGCAGCCAAGGATTCGGGACAGGGGGCTACGAGCAGTACTTC | CASSQGFGTGGYEQYF
- | few | TRBJ2-5 | TRBV27 | TGTGCCAGCAGTTTAAGGAGGGACCCTCAAGAGACCCAGTACTTC | CASSLRRDPQETQYF
TRBD1 | once | TRBJ1-2 | TRBV5-1 | TGCGCCAGCAGCGACAGGGGGCGAGGCTACACCTTC | CASSDRGRGYTF
- | - | TRBJ1-2 | TRBV30 | TGTGCCTGGAGTGTGGGGAGGGTTGGCTATGGCTACACCTTC | CAWSVGRVGYGYTF
- | few | TRBJ1-1 | TRBV10-3 | TGTGCCATCAGTGGGGGCGTGAACACTGAAGCTTTCTTT | CAISGGVNTEAFF
TRBD1 | many | TRBJ1-1 | TRBV5-1 | TGCGCCAGCAGGGGGGGGACAGTCGGTGAAGCTTTCTTT | CASRGGTVGEAFF
- | - | TRBJ1-1 | TRBV11-1 | TGTGCCAGCAGCTCCTTCAGGGACCGGAACACTGAAGCTTTCTTT | CASSSFRDRNTEAFF
- | many | TRBJ2-5 | TRBV3-1 | TGTGCCAGCAGCCAAGCCCCCACCCAAGAGACCCAGTACTTC | CASSQAPTQETQYF
- | - | TRBJ2-1 | TRBV29-1 | TGCAGCGTTGTCAGCTCCTACAATGAGCAGTTCTTC | CSVVSSYNEQFF
TRBD2 | few | TRBJ2-1 | TRBV28 | TGTGCCAGCAGTGGACTAGCCCCCCATGAGCAGTTCTTC | CASSGLAPHEQFF
- | - | TRBJ2-1 | TRBV6-5 | TGTGCCAGCAGTTACGGATACCCCGGGGGTGAGCAGTTCTTC | CASSYGYPGGEQFF
- | - | TRBJ1-2 | TRBV7-8 | TGTGCCAGCAGCACTGTGGGCAGCAGCTATGGCTACACCTTC | CASSTVGSSYGYTF
TRBD2 | few | TRBJ2-1 | TRBV6-2/TRBV6-3 | TGTGCCAGCAGTTACCGGGGACTAGCGGGAGTAGGCAATGAGCAGTTCTTC | CASSYRGLAGVGNEQFF
TRBD2 | - | TRBJ2-7 | TRBV20-1 | TGCAGTGCTAGAGATTTAGCGGGAGGTTACGAGCAGTACTTC | CSARDLAGGYEQYF
- | few | TRBJ1-5 | TRBV20-1 | TGCAGTGCCACACAGGGTAGCAATCAGCCCCAGCATTTT | CSATQGSNQPQHF
- | few | TRBJ2-2 | TRBV29-1 | TGCAGCGTTCGGGGCGGGATCGTCGCCGGGGAGCTGTTTTTT | CSVRGGIVAGELFF
TRBD2 | few | TRBJ2-3 | TRBV7-7 | TGTGCCAGCAGCGCGGCTAGCGGGAGTACAGATACGCAGTATTTT | CASSAASGSTDTQYF